This T cell receptor (beta chain) was sequenced in a study of T cell repertoires in cytomegalovirus infection. One entry per CDR3 protein results from TCRdb running MiXCR on the reads. The sample holds 310,000 or so distinct CDR3 sequences; roughly 26% are singletons and the top ten take about 15%. In its sample, this clonotype was seen a few times. Trimming removed 2 bases at V and 7 bases at J, with 15 bases between. This CDR3 spans 15 amino acids. Germline V gene sequence: CDR1 MNHEY, CDR2 SVGEGT. The V call is TRBV6-2 or TRBV6-3, the J call TRBJ1-5; D not resolved. The specimen was PBMCs. The TCR sequence derives from a human donor in good health (CMV status not recorded). Some clones in this sample may be carry-over from other donors' samples. The CDR3 nucleotides are TGTGCCAGCAGTTACATATCGGACCTGGTGCAGCCCCAGCATTTT. The encoded protein is CASSYISDLVQPQHF.